Sequencing of this T cell receptor beta chain was carried out in a study of T cell clonality in common variable immunodeficiency. Concerning this clone: What it binds is unknown. The CDR3 extends 3 residues past the end of the read, so its final part is completed from the germline J gene.

Regarding the study as a whole: CVID patient heterogeneity limited repertoire-clinical complication correlations. What drives increased CVID clonality needs T cell subpopulation sequencing. CVID subjects had higher TCRbeta clonality than healthy controls, most marked in about a third. In common variable immunodeficiency, TCR beta chains reportedly carried fewer deletions and N-nucleotide insertions.

CDR1 is MNHNS, CDR2 SASEGT, per germline. The CDR3 extends over 14 amino acids. Sequencing input was equivalent genomic DNA from CVID and controls. Clones were sequenced by immunoSEQ multiplex PCR, and TCRdb holds only the in-frame ones, with some missing. Observed in the sample are about 21,000 clones, none of them singletons. The sequencing sample was made of peripheral blood mononuclear cells. This rearrangement joins TRBV6-1 to TRBJ1-1, with 7 bases that match TRBD1. The TCR comes from a human donor with common variable immunodeficiency. CDR3 DNA (partial): TGTGCCAGCAGTGATGTGGGACAGAACCCTGGG. Amino acid sequence: CASSDVGQNPG. In full, the CDR3 reads CASSDVGQNPGAFF.